This T cell receptor (beta chain) was profiled in a study of cytomegalovirus exposure and HLA in healthy donors. Study results and caveats: Most of the TCR beta V segments (in an earlier analysis) were productive either about 90% or about 30% of the time. Available immune exposure information was restricted to CMV serostatus only. The investigators catalogued 164 TCR beta chains as cytomegalovirus-associated. The analysis excluded some indistinguishable V segments, including TRBV6-2 and TRBV6-3.

Note on this clone: Its antigen is not identified.

Use of 60 Vbeta and 13 Jbeta primers characterized the PCR. Sequencing used immunoSEQ multiplex PCR; TCRdb keeps in-frame clones, though not all of them. The sample has 150,000 or so clones, roughly 79% seen once. The ends were cut back, 5 bases at V and 5 bases at J, with 10 bases in the middle. CDR3 size: 13 residues. Germline CDR1 is MRHNA and CDR2 is SNTAGT. This sequence was found in a woman in her forties in good health and CMV-seronegative. This chain joins TRBV6-4 and TRBJ1-5; no definite D call. The sample comprised PBMCs. The CDR3 here is CASSTEPYQPQHF. CDR3 coding DNA: TGTGCCAGCAGTACAGAACCTTATCAGCCCCAGCATTTT.